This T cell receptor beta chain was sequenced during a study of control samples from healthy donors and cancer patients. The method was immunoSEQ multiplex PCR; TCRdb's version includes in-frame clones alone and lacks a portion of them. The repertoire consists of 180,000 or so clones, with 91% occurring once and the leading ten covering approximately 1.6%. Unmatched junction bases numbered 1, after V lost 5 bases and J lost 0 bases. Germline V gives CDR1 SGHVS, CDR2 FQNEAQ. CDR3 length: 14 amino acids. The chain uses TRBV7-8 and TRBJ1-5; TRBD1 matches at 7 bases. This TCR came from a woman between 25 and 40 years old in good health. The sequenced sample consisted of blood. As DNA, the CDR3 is TGTGCCAGCAGCGCAGGGGGTAGCAATCAGCCCCAGCATTTT. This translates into CASSAGGSNQPQHF. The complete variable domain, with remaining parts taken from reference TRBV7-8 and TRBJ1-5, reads GAGVSQSPRYKVAKRGQDVALRCDPISGHVSLFWYQQALGQGPEFLTYFQNEAQLDKSGLPSDRFFAERPEGSVSTLKIQRTQQEDSAVYLCASSAGGSNQPQHFGDGTRLSIL.